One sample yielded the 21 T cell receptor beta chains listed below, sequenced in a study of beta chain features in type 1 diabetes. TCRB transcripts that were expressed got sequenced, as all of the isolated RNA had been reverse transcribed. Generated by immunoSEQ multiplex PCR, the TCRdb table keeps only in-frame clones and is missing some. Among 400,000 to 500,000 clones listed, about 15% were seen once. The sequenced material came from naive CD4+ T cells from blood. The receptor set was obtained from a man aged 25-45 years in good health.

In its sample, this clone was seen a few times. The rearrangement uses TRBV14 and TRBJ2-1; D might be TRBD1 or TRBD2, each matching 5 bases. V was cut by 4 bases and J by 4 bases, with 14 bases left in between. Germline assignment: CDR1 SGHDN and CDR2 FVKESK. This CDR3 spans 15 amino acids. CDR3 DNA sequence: TGTGCCAGCAGCCGCCCAGGGAGCTTGTACAATGAGCAGTTCTTC. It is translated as CASSRPGSLYNEQFF.

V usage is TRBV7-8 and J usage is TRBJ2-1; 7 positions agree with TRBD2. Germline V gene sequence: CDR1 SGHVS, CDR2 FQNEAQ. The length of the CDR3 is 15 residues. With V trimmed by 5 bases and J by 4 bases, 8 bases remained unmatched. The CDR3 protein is CASSGYGGRYNEQFF. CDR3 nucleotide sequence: TGTGCCAGCAGCGGTTATGGCGGGAGATACAATGAGCAGTTCTTC. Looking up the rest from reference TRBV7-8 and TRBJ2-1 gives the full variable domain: GAGVSQSPRYKVAKRGQDVALRCDPISGHVSLFWYQQALGQGPEFLTYFQNEAQLDKSGLPSDRFFAERPEGSVSTLKIQRTQQEDSAVYLCASSGYGGRYNEQFFGPGTRLTVL.

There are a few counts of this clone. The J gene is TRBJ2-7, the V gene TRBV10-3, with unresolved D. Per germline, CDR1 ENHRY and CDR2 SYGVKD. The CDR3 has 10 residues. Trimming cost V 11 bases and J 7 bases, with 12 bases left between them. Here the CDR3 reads CAPPSGEQYV. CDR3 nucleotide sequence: TGTGCCCCCCCTTCCGGAGAGCAGTACGTC.

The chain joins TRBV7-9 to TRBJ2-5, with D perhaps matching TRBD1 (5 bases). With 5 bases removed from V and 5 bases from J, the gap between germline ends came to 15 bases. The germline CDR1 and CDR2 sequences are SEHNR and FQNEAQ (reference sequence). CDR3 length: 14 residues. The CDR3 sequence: CASSPNGAGETQYF. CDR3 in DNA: TGTGCCAGCAGCCCAAATGGGGCTGGGGAGACCCAGTACTTC. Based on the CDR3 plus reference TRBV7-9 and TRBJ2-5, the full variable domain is DTGVSQNPRHKITKRGQNVTFRCDPISEHNRLYWYRQTLGQGPEFLTYFQNEAQLEKSRLLSDRFSAERPKGSFSTLEIQRTEQGDSAMYLCASSPNGAGETQYFGPGTRLLVL.

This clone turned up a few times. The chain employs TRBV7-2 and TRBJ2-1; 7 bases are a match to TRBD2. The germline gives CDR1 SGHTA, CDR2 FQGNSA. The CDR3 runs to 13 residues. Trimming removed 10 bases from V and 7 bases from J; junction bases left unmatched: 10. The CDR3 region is CATGPGGSNEQFF. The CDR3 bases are TGTGCCACCGGCCCCGGCGGGAGTAATGAGCAGTTCTTC.

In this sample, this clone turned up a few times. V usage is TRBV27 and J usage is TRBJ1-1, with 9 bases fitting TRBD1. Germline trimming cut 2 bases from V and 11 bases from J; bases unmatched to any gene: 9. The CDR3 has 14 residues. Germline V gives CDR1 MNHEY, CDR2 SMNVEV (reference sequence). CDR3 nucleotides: TGTGCCAGCAGTTTACGAGGGGGACAGGGTGGGGCTTTCTTT. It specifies CASSLRGGQGGAFF.

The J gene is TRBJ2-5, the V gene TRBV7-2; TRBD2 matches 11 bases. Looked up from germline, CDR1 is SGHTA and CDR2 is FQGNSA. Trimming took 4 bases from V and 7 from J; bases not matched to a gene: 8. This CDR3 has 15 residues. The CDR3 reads CASSYTSGSRGTQYF. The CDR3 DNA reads TGTGCCAGCAGCTACACTAGCGGGAGCCGGGGGACCCAGTACTTC.

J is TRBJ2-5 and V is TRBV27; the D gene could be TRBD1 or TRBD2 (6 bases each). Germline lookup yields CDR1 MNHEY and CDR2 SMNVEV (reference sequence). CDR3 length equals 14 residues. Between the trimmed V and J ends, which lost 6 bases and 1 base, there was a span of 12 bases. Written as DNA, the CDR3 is TGTGCCAGCAGAAGGGGGAGGTCCCAAGAGACCCAGTACTTC. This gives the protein CASRRGRSQETQYF.

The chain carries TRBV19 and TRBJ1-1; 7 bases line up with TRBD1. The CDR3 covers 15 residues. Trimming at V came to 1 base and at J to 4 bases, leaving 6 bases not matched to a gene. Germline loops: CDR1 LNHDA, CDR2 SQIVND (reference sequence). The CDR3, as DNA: TGTGCCAGTAGTATAGGGGGACAGATGACCACTGAAGCTTTCTTT. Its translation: CASSIGGQMTTEAFF. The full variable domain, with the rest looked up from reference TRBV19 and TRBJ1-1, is DGGITQSPKYLFRKEGQNVTLSCEQNLNHDAMYWYRQDPGQGLRLIYYSQIVNDFQKGDIAEGYSVSREKKESFPLTVTSAQKNPTAFYLCASSIGGQMTTEAFFGQGTRLTVV.

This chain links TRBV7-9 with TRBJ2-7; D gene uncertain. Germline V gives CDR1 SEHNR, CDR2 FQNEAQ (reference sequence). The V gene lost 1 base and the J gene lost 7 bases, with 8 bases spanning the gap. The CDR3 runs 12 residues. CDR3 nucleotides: TGTGCCAGCAGCTTAGAGGTGGGAGAGCAGTACGTC. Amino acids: CASSLEVGEQYV.

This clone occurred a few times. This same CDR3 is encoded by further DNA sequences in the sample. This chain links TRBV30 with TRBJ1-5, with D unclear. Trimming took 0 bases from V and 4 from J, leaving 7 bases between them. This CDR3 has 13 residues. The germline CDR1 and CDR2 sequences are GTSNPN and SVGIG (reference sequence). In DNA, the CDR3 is TGTGCCTGGAGTGTCCGGGGAAATCAGCCCCAGCATTTT. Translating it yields CAWSVRGNQPQHF.

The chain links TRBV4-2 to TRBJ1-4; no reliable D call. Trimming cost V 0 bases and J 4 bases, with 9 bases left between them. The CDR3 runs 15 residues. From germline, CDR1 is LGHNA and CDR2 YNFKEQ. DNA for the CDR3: TGTGCCAGCAGCCAAGAGAGACAAATTAATGAAAAACTGTTTTTT. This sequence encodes CASSQERQINEKLFF.

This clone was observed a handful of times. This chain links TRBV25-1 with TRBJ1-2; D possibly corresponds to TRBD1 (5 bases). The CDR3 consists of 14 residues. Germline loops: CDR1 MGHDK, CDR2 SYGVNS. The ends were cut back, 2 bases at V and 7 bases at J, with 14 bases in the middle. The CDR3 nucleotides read TGTGCCAGCAGTGAACAAGGGGCAGGAGGTGGCTACACCTTC. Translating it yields CASSEQGAGGGYTF.

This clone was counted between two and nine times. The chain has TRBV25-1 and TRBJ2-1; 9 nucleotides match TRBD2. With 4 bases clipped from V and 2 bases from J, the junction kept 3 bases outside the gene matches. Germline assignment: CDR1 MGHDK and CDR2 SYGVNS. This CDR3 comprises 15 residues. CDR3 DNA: TGTGCCAGCAGTGGCGGGGGGGCCCCCTACAATGAGCAGTTCTTC. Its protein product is CASSGGGAPYNEQFF.

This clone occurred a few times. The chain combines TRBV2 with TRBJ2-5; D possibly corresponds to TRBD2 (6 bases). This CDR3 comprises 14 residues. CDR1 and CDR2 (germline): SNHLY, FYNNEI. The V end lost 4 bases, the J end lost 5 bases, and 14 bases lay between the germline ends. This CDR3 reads CASSAFGGSETQYF. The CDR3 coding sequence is TGTGCCAGCAGTGCATTCGGGGGTTCGGAGACCCAGTACTTC.

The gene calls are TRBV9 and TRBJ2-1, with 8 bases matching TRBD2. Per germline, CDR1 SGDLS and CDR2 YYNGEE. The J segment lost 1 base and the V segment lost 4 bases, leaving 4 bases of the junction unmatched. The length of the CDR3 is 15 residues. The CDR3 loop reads CASSPTGGSYNEQFF. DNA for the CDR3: TGTGCCAGCAGCCCCACGGGGGGGTCCTACAATGAGCAGTTCTTC. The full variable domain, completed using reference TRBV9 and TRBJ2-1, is DSGVTQTPKHLITATGQRVTLRCSPRSGDLSVYWYQQSLDQGLQFLIQYYNGEERAKGNILERFSAQQFPDLHSELNLSSLELGDSALYFCASSPTGGSYNEQFFGPGTRLTVL.

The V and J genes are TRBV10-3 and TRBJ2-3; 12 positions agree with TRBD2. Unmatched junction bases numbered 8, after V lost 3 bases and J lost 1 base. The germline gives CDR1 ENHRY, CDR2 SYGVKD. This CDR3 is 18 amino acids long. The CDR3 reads CAISDPALAGGRTDTQYF. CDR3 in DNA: TGTGCCATCAGTGACCCAGCCCTAGCGGGGGGGCGCACAGATACGCAGTATTTT.

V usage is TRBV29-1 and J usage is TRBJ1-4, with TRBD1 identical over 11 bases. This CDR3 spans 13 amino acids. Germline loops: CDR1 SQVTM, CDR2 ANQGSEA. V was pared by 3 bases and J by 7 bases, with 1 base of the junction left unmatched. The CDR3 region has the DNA TGCAGCGTTGACGGGACAGGGGGTGAAAAACTGTTTTTT. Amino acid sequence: CSVDGTGGEKLFF.

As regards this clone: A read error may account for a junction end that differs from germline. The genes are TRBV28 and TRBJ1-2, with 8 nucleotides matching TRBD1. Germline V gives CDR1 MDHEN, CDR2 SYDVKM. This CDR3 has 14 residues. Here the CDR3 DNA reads TGTGCCAGCAGTTTGGCAGGGGGCAACTACGGCTACACCTTC. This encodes CASSLAGGNYGYTF.

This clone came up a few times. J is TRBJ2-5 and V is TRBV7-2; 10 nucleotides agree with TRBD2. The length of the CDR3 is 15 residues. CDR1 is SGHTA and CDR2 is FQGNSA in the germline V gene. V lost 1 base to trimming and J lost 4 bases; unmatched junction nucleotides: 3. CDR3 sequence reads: CASSLVSSGGETQYF. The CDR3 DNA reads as TGTGCCAGCAGCTTAGTGTCTAGCGGGGGAGAGACCCAGTACTTC.

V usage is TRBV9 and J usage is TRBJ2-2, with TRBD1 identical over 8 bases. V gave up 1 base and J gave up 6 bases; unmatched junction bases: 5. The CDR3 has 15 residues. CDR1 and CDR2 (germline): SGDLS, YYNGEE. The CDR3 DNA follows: TGTGCCAGCAGCGTACAGGGACAGGACGCCGGGGAGCTGTTTTTT. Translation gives CASSVQGQDAGELFF.